The 21 T cell receptor beta chains presented below share a single source sample, sequenced in a study of cytomegalovirus exposure and HLA in healthy donors. TCRdb's table, derived via immunoSEQ multiplex PCR, lists solely in-frame clones and lacks some. Of about 120,000 clones listed, about 96% are singletons. Sequenced sample: PBMCs. The receptors stem from a man younger than 35 in good health and CMV-seronegative.

This clone appeared once. The V call is TRBV6-5, the J call TRBJ1-1, with D possibly matching TRBD1 (5 bases). Germline values: CDR1 MNHEY, CDR2 SVGAGI. There are 14 residues in the CDR3. V was trimmed by 2 bases and J by 4 bases, leaving 11 bases between them. CDR3 sequence reads: CASSYGGVGTEAFF. CDR3 nucleotide sequence: TGTGCCAGCAGTTACGGAGGGGTTGGCACTGAAGCTTTCTTT.

The chain uses TRBV2 and TRBJ2-5, with TRBD2 matching 9 bases. In germline, CDR1 is SNHLY, CDR2 FYNNEI. CDR3 size: 17 residues. Trimming removed 7 bases from V and 2 bases from J; junction bases left unmatched: 14. The CDR3 bases are TGTGCCAGCAACCCACTGGCTAGCGGGAAGACTCAAGAGACCCAGTACTTC. The encoded protein is CASNPLASGKTQETQYF. The full variable domain, completed using reference TRBV2 and TRBJ2-5, is EPEVTQTPSHQVTQMGQEVILRCVPISNHLYFYWYRQILGQKVEFLVSFYNNEISEKSEIFDDQFSVERPDGSNFTLKIRSTKLEDSAMYFCASNPLASGKTQETQYFGPGTRLLVL.

The chain joins TRBV13 to TRBJ1-2; TRBD1 might be the D (5 bases). The length of the CDR3 is 15 residues. Germline CDR1 PRHDT, CDR2 FYEKMQ (reference sequence). V gave up 5 bases and J gave up 2 bases, with 15 bases separating them. The CDR3 DNA is TGTGCCAGCAGCATTTTTGGGGGGGAGAACTATGGCTACACCTTC. It specifies CASSIFGGENYGYTF.

V usage is TRBV4-1 and J usage is TRBJ1-2; perhaps TRBD1 as D (6 bases). CDR1 is MGHRA, CDR2 YSYEKL, per germline. Trimming stripped 3 bases from V and 7 bases from J, with 18 bases between. This CDR3 is built from 15 residues. DNA for the CDR3: TGCGCCAGCAGCCAGAACACCGGGACATTCGGTGGCTACACCTTC. Its protein product is CASSQNTGTFGGYTF.

The rearrangement uses TRBV5-1 and TRBJ2-3; tentatively, D is TRBD1 (6 bases). The ends were cut back, 5 bases at V and 2 bases at J, with 18 bases in the middle. Germline V gene sequence: CDR1 SGHRS, CDR2 YFSETQ. The CDR3 sequence is 16 residues long. The CDR3 bases are TGCGCCAGCAGACCGATTTTTACAGGGTACACAGATACGCAGTATTTT. It specifies CASRPIFTGYTDTQYF.

The chain joins TRBV4-3 to TRBJ1-5, with D unclear. V lost 0 bases to trimming and J lost 0 bases, with 9 bases between them. Germline-derived CDR1 and CDR2 are LGHNA and YSLEER. This CDR3 region has 16 residues. DNA of the CDR3: TGCGCCAGCAGCCAAGAACGCGGTAATAGCAATCAGCCCCAGCATTTT. It encodes CASSQERGNSNQPQHF.

This clone was observed a single time. The J gene is TRBJ1-5, the V gene TRBV4-2, with 7 positions matching TRBD1. This CDR3 contains 15 residues. The V gene end was trimmed by 0 bases and the J gene end by 5 bases; junction bases not matched to a gene: 4. The V gene's germline CDR1 is LGHNA and CDR2 YNFKEQ. The CDR3 sequence: CASSQDETGYQPQHF. The CDR3 coding sequence is TGTGCCAGCAGCCAAGATGAGACAGGGTATCAGCCCCAGCATTTT.

V gene TRBV4-3 combines with J gene TRBJ2-3; D might be TRBD2 (6 bases). This CDR3 has 14 residues. Trimming shortened V by 1 base and J by 4 bases, and 9 bases separated the two germline ends. From germline, CDR1 is LGHNA and CDR2 YSLEER. The chain's CDR3 is CASSQGASADTQYF. The DNA of the CDR3 is TGCGCCAGCAGCCAAGGGGCTAGCGCAGATACGCAGTATTTT.

This clone showed up just a few times. CDR3 protein: CASSHYAGTSGSEWRDEQYF. In DNA form, the CDR3 reads TGTGCCAGCAGCCATTACGCTGGGACTAGCGGGAGTGAGTGGAGGGACGAGCAGTACTTC. The genes are TRBV4-2 and TRBJ2-7; 14 positions match TRBD2. The germline V gene has CDR1 LGHNA and CDR2 YNFKEQ. The CDR3 has 20 amino acids. Trimming removed 3 bases from V and 5 bases from J; junction bases left unmatched: 18.

The chain is built from TRBV15 and TRBJ1-4; 11 nucleotides line up with TRBD1. From germline, CDR1 is LNHNV and CDR2 YYDKDF (reference sequence). The CDR3 has 16 amino acids. Trimming cost V 1 base and J 5 bases; bases outside gene matches: 3. CDR3 in DNA: TGTGCCACCAGCAGAGGGGACAGGGGGAGGAATGAAAAACTGTTTTTT. This gives the protein CATSRGDRGRNEKLFF. Based on the CDR3 plus reference TRBV15 and TRBJ1-4, the full variable domain is DAMVIQNPRYQVTQFGKPVTLSCSQTLNHNVMYWYQQKSSQAPKLLFHYYDKDFNNEADTPDNFQSRRPNTSFCFLDIRSPGLGDTAMYLCATSRGDRGRNEKLFFGSGTQLSVL.

The chain has TRBV7-9 and TRBJ2-6, with 7 bases matching TRBD1. Trimming at V came to 4 bases and at J to 9 bases, leaving 9 bases not matched to a gene. This CDR3 is 15 amino acids long. The germline V gene encodes CDR1 SEHNR and CDR2 FQNEAQ (reference sequence). Here the CDR3 reads CASSSPGTVGNVLTF. CDR3 nucleotide sequence: TGTGCCAGCAGCTCACCCGGGACAGTAGGCAACGTCCTGACTTTC.

This sequence joins TRBV5-6 and TRBJ2-7; a possible D gene is TRBD1 (6 bases). This CDR3 spans 13 amino acids. Germline V gives CDR1 SGHDT, CDR2 YYEEEE. The V and J ends lost 1 base and 3 bases respectively, with 8 bases between them. In DNA, the CDR3 is TGTGCCAGCAGCTTGACAGGGAGCTACGAGCAGTACTTC. Residues: CASSLTGSYEQYF.

V is TRBV12-2 and J is TRBJ2-2; the table's D call, TRBD2, has no DNA check behind it. TRBV12-2 is listed as a pseudogene. CDR3 length: 15 amino acids. Here the CDR3 reads CASRFDGVNTGELFF. The CDR3 nucleotides read TGTGCAAGTCGCTTTGACGGGGTTAACACCGGGGAGCTGTTTTTT.

The V and J genes are TRBV2 and TRBJ2-1; 10 nucleotides match TRBD2. The CDR3 extends over 14 amino acids. The germline V gene has CDR1 SNHLY and CDR2 FYNNEI. With 4 bases clipped from V and 8 bases from J, the junction kept 5 bases outside the gene matches. CDR3 protein: CASSVLAGVDEQFF. The CDR3, as DNA: TGTGCCAGCAGTGTCCTAGCGGGAGTCGATGAGCAGTTCTTC.

V gene TRBV19 combines with J gene TRBJ1-5; 8 nucleotides agree with TRBD1. After removal of 3 bases from V and 4 bases from J, the junction contained 5 bases not matched to a gene. CDR1 and CDR2 from the germline V gene are LNHDA and SQIVND (reference sequence). The CDR3 extends over 15 amino acids. DNA for the CDR3: TGTGCCAGTAGTATGGACAGGGCAGGAAATCAGCCCCAGCATTTT. As protein: CASSMDRAGNQPQHF.

This clone was detected only once. This sequence joins TRBV29-1 and TRBJ2-7; no definite D call. Trimming took 4 bases from V and 0 from J, leaving 16 bases between them. CDR1 and CDR2 from the germline V gene are SQVTM and ANQGSEA. This CDR3 region has 15 residues. The CDR3 is CSVVISETPSYEQYF. The CDR3, as DNA: TGCAGCGTTGTCATATCGGAGACTCCCTCCTACGAGCAGTACTTC.

This chain uses TRBV2 with TRBJ2-5; a weak D match, TRBD2 (7 bases). The V and J ends lost 6 bases and 5 bases respectively, with 22 bases between them. CDR1 and CDR2 from the germline V gene are SNHLY and FYNNEI. There are 16 residues in the CDR3. The CDR3 bases are TGTGCCAGCAGCCGCCCCCGGGGGGCGCAGGTGGAGACCCAGTACTTC. This translates into CASSRPRGAQVETQYF.

The CDR3 region has the DNA TGTGCCAGCAGCCTACTTCCGGGAGGCGGCTACACCTTC. It translates to CASSLLPGGGYTF. J is TRBJ1-2 and V is TRBV14; no definite D call. This CDR3 comprises 13 residues. The germline V gene encodes CDR1 SGHDN and CDR2 FVKESK. V was cut by 4 bases and J by 8 bases, with 14 bases left in between.

The chain employs TRBV7-2 and TRBJ2-7; TRBD1 matches at 10 bases. J lost 0 bases, V lost 5 bases, and 10 bases had no gene match. CDR1 is SGHTA, CDR2 FQGNSA, per germline. The CDR3 sequence is 17 residues long. CDR3 sequence reads: CASSQRTGQGISYEQYF. The DNA for the CDR3 is TGTGCCAGCAGCCAAAGGACGGGACAGGGGATCTCCTACGAGCAGTACTTC.

V and J are TRBV7-2 and TRBJ2-7; no reliable D call. Trimming pared 1 base from V and 6 bases from J, leaving 7 bases between. Germline assignment: CDR1 SGHTA and CDR2 FQGNSA. The CDR3 extends over 12 amino acids. CDR3 sequence: CASSLGLLEQYF. CDR3 DNA: TGTGCCAGCAGCTTAGGGCTTCTCGAGCAGTACTTC. Full variable domain (missing parts from reference TRBV7-2 and TRBJ2-7): GAGVSQSPSNKVTEKGKDVELRCDPISGHTALYWYRQSLGQGLEFLIYFQGNSAPDKSGLPSDRFSAERTGGSVSTLTIQRTQQEDSAVYLCASSLGLLEQYFGPGTRLTVT.

As to this clone: The sample contains more than one DNA sequence encoding this CDR3. The rearrangement uses TRBV27 and TRBJ2-7; D unresolved. Germline V gene sequence: CDR1 MNHEY, CDR2 SMNVEV (reference sequence). The CDR3 spans 13 residues. Trimming took 3 bases from V and 1 from J, leaving 7 bases between them. CDR3 nucleotide sequence: TGTGCCAGCAGTTTTAGAGGATCCTACGAGCAGTACTTC. Encoded protein: CASSFRGSYEQYF.